This TCR beta chain is drawn from a study of T cell responses to AZD1222 COVID-19 vaccine. V was clipped by 5 bases and J by 1 base; unmatched bases: 10. The CDR3 is made up of 17 amino acids. Germline CDR1 is MNHEY and CDR2 is SMNVEV (reference sequence). Assay used: immunoSEQ multiplex PCR; TCRdb lists only in-frame clones, some missing. The sample has around 100,000 clones, approximately 86% seen once; the top ten hold roughly 6.3%. The sample here was peripheral blood, taken on day 0 of AZD1222 vaccination. This chain joins TRBV27 and TRBJ1-5; 8 bases line up with TRBD1. This sequence was found in an adult in good health. The chain's CDR3 is CASSPGAGGASNQPQHF. CDR3 DNA: TGTGCCAGCAGTCCCGGGGCAGGGGGCGCAAGCAATCAGCCCCAGCATTTT.